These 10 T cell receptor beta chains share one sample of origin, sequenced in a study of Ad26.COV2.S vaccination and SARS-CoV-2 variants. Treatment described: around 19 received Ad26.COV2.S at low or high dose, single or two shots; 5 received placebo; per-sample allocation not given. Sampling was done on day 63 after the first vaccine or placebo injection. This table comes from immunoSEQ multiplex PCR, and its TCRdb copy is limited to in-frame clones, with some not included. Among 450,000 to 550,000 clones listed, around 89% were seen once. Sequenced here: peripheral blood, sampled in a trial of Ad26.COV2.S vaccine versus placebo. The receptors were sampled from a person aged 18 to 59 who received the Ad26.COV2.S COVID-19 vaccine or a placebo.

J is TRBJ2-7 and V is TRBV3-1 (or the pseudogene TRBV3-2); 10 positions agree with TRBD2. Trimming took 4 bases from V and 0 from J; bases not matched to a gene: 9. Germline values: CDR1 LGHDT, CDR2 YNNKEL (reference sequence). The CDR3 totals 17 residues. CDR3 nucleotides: TGTGCCAGCAGCCCCTTTTGGACTAGCGGAGGCTCCTACGAGCAGTACTTC. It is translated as CASSPFWTSGGSYEQYF.

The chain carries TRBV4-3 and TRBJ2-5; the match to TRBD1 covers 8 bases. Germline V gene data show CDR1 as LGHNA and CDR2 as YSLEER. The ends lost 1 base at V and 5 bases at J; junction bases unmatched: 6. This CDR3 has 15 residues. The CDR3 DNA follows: TGCGCCAGCAGCCAAGCAGGGGGCTGGGGGGAGACCCAGTACTTC. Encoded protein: CASSQAGGWGETQYF.

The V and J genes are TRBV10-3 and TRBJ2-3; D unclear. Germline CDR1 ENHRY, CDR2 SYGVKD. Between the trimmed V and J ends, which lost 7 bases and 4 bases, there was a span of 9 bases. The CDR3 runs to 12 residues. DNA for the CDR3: TGTGCCATCAAGGCCCAGGCAGATACGCAGTATTTT. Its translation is CAIKAQADTQYF.

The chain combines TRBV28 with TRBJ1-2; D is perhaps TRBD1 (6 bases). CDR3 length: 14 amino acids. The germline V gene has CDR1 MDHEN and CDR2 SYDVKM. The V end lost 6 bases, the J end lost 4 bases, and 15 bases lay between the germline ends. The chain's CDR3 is CASRTGFLLYGYTF. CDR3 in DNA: TGTGCCAGCAGAACAGGGTTCTTACTCTATGGCTACACCTTC.

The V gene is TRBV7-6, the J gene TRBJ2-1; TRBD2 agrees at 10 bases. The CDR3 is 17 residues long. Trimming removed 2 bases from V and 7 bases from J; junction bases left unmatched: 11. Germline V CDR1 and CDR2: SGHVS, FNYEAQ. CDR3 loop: CASSLSIASGSSNEQFF. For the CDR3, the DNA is TGTGCCAGCAGCTTATCTATCGCTAGCGGGAGTTCGAATGAGCAGTTCTTC.

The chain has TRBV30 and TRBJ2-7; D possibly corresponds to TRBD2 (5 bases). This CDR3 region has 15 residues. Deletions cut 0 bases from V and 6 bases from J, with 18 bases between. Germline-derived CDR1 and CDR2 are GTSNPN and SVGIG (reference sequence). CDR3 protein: CAWSVKEADEVEQYF. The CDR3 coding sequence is TGTGCCTGGAGTGTAAAGGAGGCCGACGAGGTCGAGCAGTACTTC. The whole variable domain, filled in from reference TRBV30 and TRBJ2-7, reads SQTIHQWPATLVQPVGSPLSLECTVEGTSNPNLYWYRQAAGRGLQLLFYSVGIGQISSEVPQNLSASRPQDRQFILSSKKLLLSDSGFYLCAWSVKEADEVEQYFGPGTRLTVT.

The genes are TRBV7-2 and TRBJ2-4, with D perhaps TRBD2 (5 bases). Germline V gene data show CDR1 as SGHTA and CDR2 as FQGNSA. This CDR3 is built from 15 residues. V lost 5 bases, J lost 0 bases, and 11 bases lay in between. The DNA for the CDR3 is TGTGCCAGCAGCCCGGACGGGATAGCCAAAAACATTCAGTACTTC. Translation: CASSPDGIAKNIQYF.

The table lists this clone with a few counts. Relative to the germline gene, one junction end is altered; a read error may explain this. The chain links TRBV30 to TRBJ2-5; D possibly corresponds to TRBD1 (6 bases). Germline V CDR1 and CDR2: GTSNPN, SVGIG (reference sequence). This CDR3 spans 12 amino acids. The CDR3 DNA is TGTGCCTGGAGTCTGGGACAAGGGACCCAGTACTTC. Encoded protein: CAWSLGQGTQYF.

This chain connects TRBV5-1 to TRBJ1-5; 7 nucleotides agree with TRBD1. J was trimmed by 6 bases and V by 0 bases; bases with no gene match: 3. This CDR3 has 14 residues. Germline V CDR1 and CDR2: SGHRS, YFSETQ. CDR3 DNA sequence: TGCGCCAGCAGCTTGGCAGGGGGAGGTCAGCCCCAGCATTTT. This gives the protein CASSLAGGGQPQHF.

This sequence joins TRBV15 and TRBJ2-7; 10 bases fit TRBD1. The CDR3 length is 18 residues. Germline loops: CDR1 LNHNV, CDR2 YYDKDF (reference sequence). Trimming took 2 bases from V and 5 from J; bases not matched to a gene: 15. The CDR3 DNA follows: TGTGCCACCAGCAGATTGTATTGGGACAGGGGCTCTAGCGACGAGCAGTACTTC. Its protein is CATSRLYWDRGSSDEQYF.